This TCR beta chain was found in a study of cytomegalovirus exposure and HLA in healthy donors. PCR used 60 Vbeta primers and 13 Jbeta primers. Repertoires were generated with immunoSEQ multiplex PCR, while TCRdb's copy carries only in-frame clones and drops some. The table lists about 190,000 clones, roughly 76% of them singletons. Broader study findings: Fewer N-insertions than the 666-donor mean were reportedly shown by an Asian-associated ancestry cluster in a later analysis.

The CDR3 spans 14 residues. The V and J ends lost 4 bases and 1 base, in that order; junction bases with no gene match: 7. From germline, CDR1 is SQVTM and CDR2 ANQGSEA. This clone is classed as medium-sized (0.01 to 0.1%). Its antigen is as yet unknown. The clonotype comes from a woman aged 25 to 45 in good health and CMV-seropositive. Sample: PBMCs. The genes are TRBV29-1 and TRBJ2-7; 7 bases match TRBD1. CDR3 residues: CSVVRTGTSYEQYF. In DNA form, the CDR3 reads TGCAGCGTTGTGCGGACAGGTACGTCCTACGAGCAGTACTTC.